These 28 T cell receptor beta chains were all obtained from the same sample, sequenced in a study of graft-versus-host responses after intestinal transplantation. Generated by immunoSEQ multiplex PCR, the TCRdb table keeps only in-frame clones and is missing some. The sample consists of about 96,000 clones, 92% of them appearing once. Their specific antigens are unknown. The sequencing here drew on unstimulated CD4+ T cells sorted from spleen or lymph node cells, taken before intestinal transplant. All receptors come from a human donor who received an intestinal transplant.

The CDR3 reads CASSQEGAMNTEAFF. The DNA for the CDR3 is TGTGCCAGCAGCCAGGAGGGGGCCATGAACACTGAAGCTTTCTTT. The chain is built from TRBV5-4 and TRBJ1-1, with 7 bases identical to TRBD1. The CDR3 spans 15 residues. Looked up from germline, CDR1 is SGHNT and CDR2 is YYREEE (reference sequence). V lost 4 bases to trimming and J lost 0 bases; unmatched junction nucleotides: 6.

The rearrangement joins TRBV5-1 to TRBJ2-5; 9 nucleotides match TRBD2. The J call is uncertain, as TRBJ2-7 better fits the DNA end. CDR3 length: 16 amino acids. Germline lookup yields CDR1 SGHRS and CDR2 YFSETQ. CDR3 DNA: TGCGCCAGCAGCCCCGACGTAGCGGGAGCGGCCTACGAGCAGTACTTC. This encodes CASSPDVAGAAYEQYF.

This chain uses TRBV5-1 with TRBJ2-3, with 9 bases identical to TRBD1. Germline V CDR1 and CDR2: SGHRS, YFSETQ. The CDR3 is made up of 15 amino acids. V lost 3 bases and J lost 6; bases outside the gene matches: 8. The CDR3: CASSSGQGIPDTQYF. The DNA for the CDR3 is TGCGCCAGCAGCTCCGGACAGGGGATACCGGATACGCAGTATTTT.

The chain is built from TRBV2 and TRBJ2-1, with 7 bases that match TRBD2. The CDR3 consists of 13 residues. The ends lost 4 bases at V and 10 bases at J; junction bases unmatched: 7. Germline CDR1 and CDR2: SNHLY and FYNNEI. The CDR3 loop is CASSGGTIYEQFF. For the CDR3, the DNA is TGTGCCAGCAGTGGCGGGACTATATACGAGCAGTTCTTC. The full variable domain, rest sourced from reference TRBV2 and TRBJ2-1, is EPEVTQTPSHQVTQMGQEVILRCVPISNHLYFYWYRQILGQKVEFLVSFYNNEISEKSEIFDDQFSVERPDGSNFTLKIRSTKLEDSAMYFCASSGGTIYEQFFGPGTRLTVL.

The chain joins TRBV5-4 to TRBJ1-1, with a weak D call TRBD1 (5 bases). V was shortened by 4 bases and J by 0 bases, with 10 bases between the two germline ends. This CDR3 comprises 14 residues. Looked up from germline, CDR1 is SGHNT and CDR2 is YYREEE (reference sequence). This CDR3 reads CASSLDIMNTEAFF. CDR3 DNA sequence: TGTGCCAGCAGCCTGGACATCATGAACACTGAAGCTTTCTTT.

The genes are TRBV11-3 and TRBJ1-6, with 7 nucleotides matching TRBD1. Trimming cost V 5 bases and J 10 bases; bases outside gene matches: 8. From germline, CDR1 is SGHNT and CDR2 YENEEA. The CDR3 runs 14 residues. The CDR3 protein is CASSQQGSYSPLHF. CDR3 in DNA: TGTGCCAGCAGCCAACAGGGGTCATACTCACCCCTCCACTTT.

Notes on this clone: Other nucleotide sequences in the sample specify the same CDR3. The chain recombines TRBV30 with TRBJ1-5, with 8 bases aligning to TRBD1. CDR3 length: 13 amino acids. In germline, CDR1 is GTSNPN, CDR2 SVGIG (reference sequence). Losses at the gene ends were 3 bases for V and 5 bases for J; bases not matched to a gene: 3. CDR3 amino acids: CAWSQGADQPQHF. The CDR3 bases are TGTGCCTGGAGCCAGGGGGCGGATCAGCCCCAGCATTTT.

The V gene is TRBV4-1, the J gene TRBJ2-1; D unclear. The CDR3 extends over 20 amino acids. V was pared by 2 bases and J by 2 bases, with 25 bases between. From germline, CDR1 is MGHRA and CDR2 YSYEKL. The chain's CDR3 is CASSQNPTLVLMETYNEQFF. The CDR3 DNA sequence: TGCGCCAGCAGCCAAAACCCTACACTTGTCTTGATGGAGACCTACAATGAGCAGTTCTTC.

The genes are TRBV9 and TRBJ2-3; weak D call: TRBD2 (7 bases). Trimming took 0 bases from V and 3 from J, leaving 11 bases between them. This CDR3 spans 15 amino acids. Germline V lookup: CDR1 SGDLS, CDR2 YYNGEE. CDR3: CASSVGGGGTDTQYF. As DNA, the CDR3 is TGTGCCAGCAGCGTAGGAGGGGGGGGTACAGATACGCAGTATTTT.

This chain links TRBV7-2 with TRBJ1-2; D is unclear. The CDR3 spans 14 residues. V was clipped by 1 base and J by 0 bases, with 6 bases between them. Germline CDR1 is SGHTA and CDR2 is FQGNSA. The CDR3, as DNA: TGTGCCAGCAGCTTAGACAGACCTAACTATGGCTACACCTTC. Translating it yields CASSLDRPNYGYTF.

CDR3 in amino acids: CASSPGGYGYTF. The CDR3 coding sequence is TGTGCCAGTAGCCCGGGTGGTTATGGCTACACCTTC. V and J are TRBV19 and TRBJ1-2; D unresolved. This CDR3 contains 12 residues. CDR1 and CDR2 (germline): LNHDA, SQIVND (reference sequence). V lost 6 bases and J lost 5, with 10 bases in between.

V usage is TRBV5-1 and J usage is TRBJ1-2; D is ambiguous. This CDR3 is 14 amino acids long. The germline gives CDR1 SGHRS, CDR2 YFSETQ. V lost 2 bases to trimming and J lost 5 bases, with 13 bases between them. DNA of the CDR3: TGCGCCAGCAGCTTAGCCGAGGTTACATATGGCTACACCTTC. This translates into CASSLAEVTYGYTF.

For this clone: The sample contains more than one DNA sequence encoding this CDR3. CDR3 residues: CASVGAGSEKLFF. In DNA form, the CDR3 reads TGTGCCAGTGTGGGGGCTGGGAGTGAAAAACTGTTTTTT. This rearrangement joins TRBV6-5 to TRBJ1-4; the D gene is possibly TRBD1 (6 bases). CDR1 and CDR2 (germline): MNHEY, SVGAGI. The CDR3 contains 13 residues. V was cut by 9 bases and J by 7 bases, with 15 bases left in between.

The DNA of the CDR3 is TGTGCCAGCAGCCCACAGGGACAGGGAGGCACTGAAGCTTTCTTT. Translation: CASSPQGQGGTEAFF. J is TRBJ1-1 and V is TRBV11-3; TRBD1 aligns across 9 bases. The CDR3 contains 15 residues. The trim removed 5 bases at V and 4 bases at J, leaving 8 bases unmatched. Germline V CDR1 and CDR2: SGHNT, YENEEA. Full variable domain (rest looked up from reference TRBV11-3 and TRBJ1-1): EAGVVQSPRYKIIEKKQPVAFWCNPISGHNTLYWYLQNLGQGPELLIRYENEEAVDDSQLPKDRFSAERLKGVDSTLKIQPAELGDSAVYLCASSPQGQGGTEAFFGQGTRLTVV.

This chain links TRBV18 with TRBJ2-1, with TRBD2 matching 15 bases. Germline V CDR1 and CDR2: KGHSH, LQKENI. With 3 bases clipped from V and 7 bases from J, the junction kept 13 bases outside the gene matches. CDR3 length equals 19 residues. The CDR3 spells CASSPRGLAGGDVWNEQFF. CDR3 bases: TGTGCCAGCTCACCCCGTGGACTAGCGGGAGGGGACGTCTGGAATGAGCAGTTCTTC.

J is TRBJ1-2 and V is TRBV6-1, with TRBD1 matching 7 bases. Trimming took 5 bases from V and 8 from J; bases not matched to a gene: 11. Germline assignment: CDR1 MNHNS and CDR2 SASEGT. CDR3 length equals 14 residues. CDR3 loop: CASSLGGGYVGYTF. The CDR3 bases are TGTGCCAGCAGTTTAGGGGGCGGATATGTCGGCTACACCTTC.

The chain is built from TRBV19 and TRBJ2-1, with a weak D call TRBD2 (5 bases). Trimming left V 4 bases short and J 5 bases short, with 12 bases between. The CDR3 is 14 residues long. The V gene's germline CDR1 is LNHDA and CDR2 SQIVND (reference sequence). The CDR3 sequence is CASSTLARNNEQFF. The CDR3 nucleotides are TGTGCCAGTAGTACCCTAGCCCGAAACAATGAGCAGTTCTTC.

This clone has a handful of counts. CDR3 in amino acids: CASTYSEDWNYEQYF. CDR3 sequence (DNA): TGTGCCAGCACTTATTCAGAAGACTGGAACTACGAGCAGTACTTC. This chain uses TRBV6-6 with TRBJ2-7, with unresolved D. Looked up from germline, CDR1 is MNHNY and CDR2 is SVGAGI (reference sequence). Trimming pared 7 bases from V and 3 bases from J, leaving 19 bases between. The CDR3 is 15 residues long.

CDR3 loop: CASSPVGPGQRGMDTQYF. DNA for the CDR3: TGTGCCAGCAGCCCCGTAGGTCCGGGACAAAGGGGGATGGATACGCAGTATTTT. J is TRBJ2-3 and V is TRBV5-6, with D perhaps matching TRBD1 (6 bases). V dropped 4 bases and J dropped 6 bases, with 27 bases sitting between them. The CDR3 consists of 18 residues. The germline CDR1 and CDR2 sequences are SGHDT and YYEEEE. The variable domain in full, with the rest retrieved from reference TRBV5-6 and TRBJ2-3, is DAGVTQSPTHLIKTRGQQVTLRCSPKSGHDTVSWYQQALGQGPQFIFQYYEEEERQRGNFPDRFSGHQFPNYSSELNVNALLLGDSALYLCASSPVGPGQRGMDTQYFGPGTRLTVL.

The chain joins TRBV9 to TRBJ2-3; D is possibly TRBD2 (6 bases). The V gene's germline CDR1 is SGDLS and CDR2 YYNGEE. The V end was cut by 3 bases, the J end by 0 bases, with 8 bases between. There are 14 residues in the CDR3. The CDR3 DNA reads as TGTGCCAGCAGCGCCGGGACTAGCACAGATACGCAGTATTTT. Amino acid sequence: CASSAGTSTDTQYF.

This chain joins TRBV5-8 and TRBJ2-7; possibly TRBD1 for D (5 bases). This CDR3 contains 14 residues. Looked up from germline, CDR1 is SGHTS and CDR2 is YDEGEE. Trimming stripped 0 bases from V and 2 bases from J, with 9 bases between. For the CDR3, the DNA is TGTGCCAGCAGCTTGGGGAGACAGCCCTACGAGCAGTACTTC. It encodes CASSLGRQPYEQYF.

The V call is TRBV30, the J call TRBJ2-1, with D uncertain. CDR1 is GTSNPN and CDR2 is SVGIG in the germline V gene (reference sequence). V dropped 1 base and J dropped 10 bases, with 8 bases sitting between them. This CDR3 comprises 11 residues. Here the CDR3 reads CAWSALREQFF. The CDR3 DNA follows: TGTGCCTGGAGTGCCCTTCGGGAGCAGTTCTTC.

In DNA, the CDR3 is TGCGCCAGCAGCAGGACAGGGGCGGACAGGGAGACCCAGTACTTC. Translated: CASSRTGADRETQYF. The chain carries TRBV5-1 and TRBJ2-5, with TRBD1 matching 9 bases. The CDR3 has 15 residues. Trimming cost V 4 bases and J 5 bases; bases outside gene matches: 9. In germline, CDR1 is SGHRS, CDR2 YFSETQ.

The chain uses TRBV10-3 and TRBJ2-2; 12 bases are a match to TRBD2. J lost 2 bases, V lost 4 bases, and 5 bases had no gene match. The CDR3 is made up of 17 amino acids. The germline V gene encodes CDR1 ENHRY and CDR2 SYGVKD. The CDR3 sequence is CAISGTSGGPNTGELFF. CDR3 coding DNA: TGTGCCATCAGTGGTACTAGCGGGGGGCCCAACACCGGGGAGCTGTTTTTT.

The V gene is TRBV6-6, the J gene TRBJ2-5; possibly TRBD2 for D (6 bases). Trimming stripped 2 bases from V and 1 base from J, with 14 bases between. This CDR3 spans 16 amino acids. Germline CDR1 MNHNY, CDR2 SVGAGI (reference sequence). The CDR3 here is CASSYGPGGTQETQYF. The CDR3, as DNA: TGTGCCAGCAGTTACGGGCCGGGCGGGACCCAAGAGACCCAGTACTTC.

The chain employs TRBV5-5 and TRBJ2-7, with 8 bases lining up with TRBD2. CDR1 SGHKS and CDR2 YYEKEE come from the germline V gene (reference sequence). With V trimmed by 0 bases and J by 3 bases, 2 bases remained unmatched. This CDR3 is built from 14 residues. This CDR3 reads CASSLGTSRYEQYF. The CDR3, as DNA: TGTGCCAGCAGCTTGGGGACTAGCCGCTACGAGCAGTACTTC.

V is TRBV28 and J is TRBJ2-1, with TRBD2 matching over 10 bases. This CDR3 contains 14 residues. The germline V gene encodes CDR1 MDHEN and CDR2 SYDVKM. V lost 6 bases, J lost 6 bases, and 5 bases stayed unmatched. The CDR3 DNA reads TGTGCCAGCAGCCCGGGGACTAGCGTCAATGAGCAGTTCTTC. Translation gives CASSPGTSVNEQFF.

This clone was detected once. J is TRBJ2-7 and V is TRBV4-1; 9 positions agree with TRBD2. The CDR3 has 16 amino acids. In germline, CDR1 is MGHRA, CDR2 YSYEKL. J was trimmed by 2 bases and V by 1 base; bases with no gene match: 6. CDR3 DNA: TGCGCCAGCAGCCAAGTCCTGGCGGGGGGGACCTACGAGCAGTACTTC. Encoded protein: CASSQVLAGGTYEQYF.